This TCR beta chain was documented in a study of blood T cell repertoires in COVID-19. Study background: Samples taken during acute and convalescent COVID-19 were collected in the United States, Italy and Spain. Sources were T cells, B-cell-depleted T cells, or PBMCs; the material itself was cDNA or gDNA.

The germline V gene has CDR1 LNHDA and CDR2 SQIVND (reference sequence). The CDR3 is 16 residues long. Losses at the gene ends were 5 bases for V and 0 bases for J; bases not matched to a gene: 9. Study processing details: Reference gene primers were amplified, and this amplification served to estimate nucleated cell counts. Clones were read by immunoSEQ multiplex PCR, and TCRdb kept only the in-frame ones, dropping some. V and J calls and clone size are given by that table; D and trimming were obtained from the DNA. The sample records about 190,000 clones, roughly 89% being singletons. The gene calls are TRBV19 and TRBJ2-5, with 7 bases lining up with TRBD1. The receptor was isolated from a man between 45 and 60 years old with acute or convalescent COVID-19. The sequencing sample was made of peripheral blood. CDR3 protein: CASSGQGVDYQETQYF. In nucleotides, the CDR3 is TGTGCCAGTAGTGGTCAGGGGGTAGACTACCAAGAGACCCAGTACTTC.